These 5 T cell receptor beta chains share one sample of origin, sequenced in a study of blood T cell repertoires in COVID-19. Libraries were prepared by immunoSEQ multiplex PCR; TCRdb keeps only in-frame clonotypes and omits some of them. The table lists roughly 200,000 clones, 94% of them singletons. What was sequenced was peripheral blood. The source of these receptors is a man under 40 with COVID-19, enrolled during active disease.

This rearrangement joins TRBV21-1 to TRBJ2-3; no DNA check was done on the table's D call, TRBD1. TRBV21-1 is listed as a pseudogene. The CDR3 is 13 amino acids. CDR3 nucleotides: TGTGCCACCACTCAGTCAGGGCAAGATACGCAGTATTTT. Amino acid sequence: CATTQSGQDTQYF.

The CDR3 nucleotides read TGTGCCAGCTCACCGCAGACAGGGGGCGTTCAGCCCCAGCATTTT. As protein: CASSPQTGGVQPQHF. The chain employs TRBV18 and TRBJ1-5; 10 nucleotides agree with TRBD1. The J segment lost 6 bases and the V segment lost 3 bases, leaving 5 bases of the junction unmatched. The CDR3 sequence is 15 residues long. Germline lookup yields CDR1 KGHSH and CDR2 LQKENI.

V usage is TRBV6-5 and J usage is TRBJ1-2; 7 nucleotides match TRBD1. This CDR3 comprises 16 residues. Germline-derived CDR1 and CDR2 are MNHEY and SVGAGI. Trimming took 0 bases from V and 8 from J; bases not matched to a gene: 12. The CDR3, as DNA: TGTGCCAGCAGTTACTCCCGGGACAGTGCCATCCTGGGCTACACCTTC. Its protein is CASSYSRDSAILGYTF.

The chain couples TRBV4-1 to TRBJ2-1; no firm D call. V was shortened by 0 bases and J by 9 bases, with 6 bases between the two germline ends. CDR1 and CDR2 from the germline V gene are MGHRA and YSYEKL. CDR3 length: 12 residues. CDR3 sequence reads: CASSQELSEQFF. DNA for the CDR3: TGCGCCAGCAGCCAAGAACTATCTGAGCAGTTCTTC.

In its sample, this clone was seen once. The chain is built from TRBV10-3 and TRBJ1-1; 10 bases map to TRBD1. The CDR3 is made up of 13 amino acids. Germline V gene lookup returns CDR1 ENHRY and CDR2 SYGVKD. The CDR3 loop reads CATGGQGRTEAFF. The CDR3 DNA is TGTGCTACCGGGGGACAGGGGCGGACTGAAGCTTTCTTT.